This TCR beta chain came from a study of cytomegalovirus exposure and HLA in healthy donors. Broader study findings: For most subjects, TCR beta sequences were reported to predict HLA-A and HLA-B alleles with accuracy. Presence/absence analyses assumed roughly uniform sequencing depth across donors. Per a prior analysis, the majority of TCR beta V segments were productive roughly 90% or roughly 30% of the time.

PCR involved 60 Vbeta and 13 Jbeta primers. The protocol was immunoSEQ multiplex PCR, while the TCRdb copy is restricted to in-frame clones and leaves out a portion. The sample yields fewer than 40,000 clones, about three fifths seen once. For this clone: Its specificity is not known.

With 2 bases clipped from V and 4 bases from J, the junction kept 5 bases outside the gene matches. Looked up from germline, CDR1 is MDHEN and CDR2 is SYDVKM. The CDR3 spans 15 residues. The specimen was PBMCs. This TCR was recovered from a man between 50 and 59 years old in good health and CMV-seropositive. This chain links TRBV28 with TRBJ1-5; 7 bases align to TRBD1. This CDR3 reads CASSLRGQPNQPQHF. CDR3 sequence (DNA): TGTGCCAGCAGTTTAAGGGGACAGCCGAATCAGCCCCAGCATTTT.